These 21 T cell receptor beta chains were sequenced from one sample in a study of blood T cell repertoires in COVID-19. Using immunoSEQ multiplex PCR, the repertoire was profiled, and TCRdb retains in-frame clones only, with some absent. This sample carries some 450,000 clones, 88% of them seen once, and the ten largest clones take roughly an eighth. Input material: peripheral blood. These TCRs come from a woman aged 45 to 65 with COVID-19, enrolled during active disease.

The chain links TRBV3-1 (or the pseudogene TRBV3-2) to TRBJ2-7; D gene uncertain. The CDR3 extends over 12 amino acids. Trimming pared 3 bases from V and 8 bases from J, leaving 11 bases between. Germline V gene data show CDR1 as LGHDT and CDR2 as YNNKEL (reference sequence). The CDR3 region has the DNA TGTGCCAGCAGCCACACTCGTGCTCAGCAGTACTTC. It translates to CASSHTRAQQYF.

This chain uses TRBV3-1 (or the pseudogene TRBV3-2) with TRBJ1-1; D not certain. The V gene's germline CDR1 is LGHDT and CDR2 YNNKEL (reference sequence). Trimming took off 4 bases at V and 5 bases at J, with 17 bases between the two ends. The CDR3 spans 15 residues. The CDR3 DNA reads as TGTGCCAGCAGCCCGGGCCCCGGAGGGAGAACTGAAGCTTTCTTT. Amino acid sequence: CASSPGPGGRTEAFF.

The gene calls are TRBV4-1 and TRBJ2-1, with D possibly TRBD2 on 7 matching bases. CDR1 is MGHRA and CDR2 is YSYEKL in the germline V gene. Trimming stripped 6 bases from V and 4 bases from J, with 16 bases between. The CDR3 is made up of 15 amino acids. This chain's CDR3 is CASRPGAGVYNEQFF. Written as DNA, the CDR3 is TGCGCCAGCAGGCCAGGGGCGGGGGTTTACAATGAGCAGTTCTTC.

This clone came up once. The chain joins TRBV27 to TRBJ2-7; 8 nucleotides align to TRBD1. After removal of 5 bases from V and 0 bases from J, the junction contained 6 bases not matched to a gene. The CDR3 loop spans 15 amino acids. CDR1 is MNHEY and CDR2 is SMNVEV in the germline V gene (reference sequence). The CDR3 sequence: CASSPTGEDSYEQYF. The CDR3 nucleotides are TGTGCCAGCAGTCCGACAGGGGAGGACTCCTACGAGCAGTACTTC.

The gene calls are TRBV6-2 or TRBV6-3 and TRBJ1-5; D call uncertain. V was trimmed by 5 bases and J by 6 bases, leaving 8 bases between them. Looked up from germline, CDR1 is MNHEY and CDR2 is SVGEGT. The CDR3 has 12 amino acids. CDR3 DNA sequence: TGTGCCAGCAGTCCAGGCCGTCAGCCCCAGCATTTT. Translating gives CASSPGRQPQHF.

The CDR3: CASSSDRAGGYEQYF. CDR3 coding DNA: TGTGCCAGCAGCTCAGACAGGGCCGGTGGCTACGAGCAGTACTTC. The gene calls are TRBV11-2 and TRBJ2-7, with 7 bases aligning to TRBD1. The CDR3 runs 15 residues. Unmatched junction bases numbered 9, after V lost 4 bases and J lost 3 bases. CDR1 and CDR2 from the germline V gene are SGHAT and FQNNGV. The full variable domain, with the rest looked up from reference TRBV11-2 and TRBJ2-7, is EAGVAQSPRYKIIEKRQSVAFWCNPISGHATLYWYQQILGQGPKLLIQFQNNGVVDDSQLPKDRFSAERLKGVDSTLKIQPAKLEDSAVYLCASSSDRAGGYEQYFGPGTRLTVT.

The rearrangement links TRBV5-3 to TRBJ2-7; 7 bases line up with TRBD1. TRBV5-3 is an ORF, with its function uncertain. The CDR3 has 15 amino acids. The junction had 8 bases not matched to a gene; V was cut back by 4 bases and J by 1 base. CDR3 bases: TGTGCCAGAAGCGTGGGGGCAGGGGGTTCCTACGAGCAGTACTTC. Amino acid sequence: CARSVGAGGSYEQYF.

V usage is TRBV6-1 and J usage is TRBJ2-4, with D perhaps matching TRBD1 (5 bases). The CDR3 extends over 18 amino acids. Trimming removed 1 base at V and 0 bases at J, with 16 bases between. CDR1 and CDR2 (germline): MNHNS, SASEGT. DNA for the CDR3: TGTGCCAGCAGTGAAGGCGAGGCAGGGTTCCTAGCCAAAAACATTCAGTACTTC. Its protein product is CASSEGEAGFLAKNIQYF.

The DNA of the CDR3 is TGTGCCATCAGTGAGTCGACGGGGGGGTACGAGCAGTACTTC. It is translated as CAISESTGGYEQYF. V and J are TRBV10-3 and TRBJ2-7; TRBD2 aligns across 8 bases. Germline loops: CDR1 ENHRY, CDR2 SYGVKD. The CDR3 totals 14 residues. The V segment lost 0 bases and the J segment 4 bases; nucleotides outside the gene matches: 2.

J is TRBJ2-2 and V is TRBV10-3; 7 nucleotides match TRBD1. Germline lookup yields CDR1 ENHRY and CDR2 SYGVKD. The trim removed 9 bases at V and 5 bases at J, leaving 3 bases unmatched. The CDR3 has 12 residues. The CDR3 loop reads CAIHRGTGELFF. The CDR3 DNA sequence: TGTGCCATTCACAGGGGTACCGGGGAGCTGTTTTTT.

The chain employs TRBV28 and TRBJ1-1; weak D call: TRBD1 (6 bases). The CDR3 runs to 11 residues. Germline CDR1 and CDR2: MDHEN and SYDVKM. V was pared by 11 bases and J by 10 bases, with 17 bases between. DNA of the CDR3: TGTGCCTCGGCGGCGGGGGCCTCAGCTTTCTTT. It translates to CASAAGASAFF.

This clone was detected a few times. The rearrangement uses TRBV5-1 and TRBJ2-1; TRBD2 aligns across 11 bases. CDR3 length: 17 amino acids. Germline V gene lookup returns CDR1 SGHRS and CDR2 YFSETQ. The V and J ends lost 0 bases and 8 bases, in that order; junction bases with no gene match: 10. The CDR3 region has the DNA TGCGCCAGCAGCTTGGCCTTGGGTAGCGGGGGGGCCGATGAGCAGTTCTTC. Protein: CASSLALGSGGADEQFF. Together with reference TRBV5-1 and TRBJ2-1, the CDR3 gives the full variable domain: KAGVTQTPRYLIKTRGQQVTLSCSPISGHRSVSWYQQTPGQGLQFLFEYFSETQRNKGNFPGRFSGRQFSNSRSEMNVSTLELGDSALYLCASSLALGSGGADEQFFGPGTRLTVL.

J is TRBJ1-3 and V is TRBV5-4; no clear D gene. Trimming left V 0 bases short and J 0 bases short, with 4 bases between. CDR3 length: 14 amino acids. In germline, CDR1 is SGHNT, CDR2 YYREEE (reference sequence). CDR3 sequence (DNA): TGTGCCAGCAGCTTGGGGGCCTCTGGAAACACCATATATTTT. This sequence encodes CASSLGASGNTIYF.

CDR3 in DNA: TGTGCCAGCAGCCCCCCGGGAACCCACATACCAACTAATGAAAAACTGTTTTTT. This gives the protein CASSPPGTHIPTNEKLFF. This chain joins TRBV5-7 and TRBJ1-4; D gene unclear. TRBV5-7 is flagged as an ORF with uncertain function. The CDR3 runs 18 residues. V lost 4 bases and J 0 bases, leaving 19 bases between the germline ends.

This sequence joins TRBV18 and TRBJ1-1; D is ambiguous. The CDR3 runs 15 residues. Trimming left V 2 bases short and J 0 bases short, with 10 bases between. Germline CDR1 reads KGHSH; CDR2 reads LQKENI. CDR3 bases: TGTGCCAGCTCACCAGGAGTCACCTTGAACACTGAAGCTTTCTTT. Protein: CASSPGVTLNTEAFF.

The chain couples TRBV18 to TRBJ2-2; 8 nucleotides align to TRBD2. The germline V gene has CDR1 KGHSH and CDR2 LQKENI. The CDR3 spans 16 residues. V lost 6 bases to trimming and J lost 3 bases; unmatched junction nucleotides: 9. This CDR3 is CASSELAVPHTGELFF. Written as DNA, the CDR3 is TGTGCCAGCTCGGAACTAGCGGTACCCCACACCGGGGAGCTGTTTTTT. Full variable domain (remainder filled in from reference TRBV18 and TRBJ2-2): NAGVMQNPRHLVRRRGQEARLRCSPMKGHSHVYWYRQLPEEGLKFMVYLQKENIIDESGMPKERFSAEFPKEGPSILRIQQVVRGDSAAYFCASSELAVPHTGELFFGEGSRLTVL.

The chain employs TRBV24-1 and TRBJ2-2, with D possibly matching TRBD2 (5 bases). The CDR3 is 15 amino acids. The ends were cut back, 5 bases at V and 0 bases at J, with 9 bases in the middle. Germline CDR1 is KGHDR and CDR2 is SFDVKD. The CDR3 bases are TGTGCCACCAGTGCAGAGGGTGCGAACACCGGGGAGCTGTTTTTT. Amino acid sequence: CATSAEGANTGELFF.

This sequence joins TRBV29-1 and TRBJ1-2; D uncertain. CDR1 is SQVTM and CDR2 is ANQGSEA in the germline V gene. The CDR3 contains 11 residues. The V end was cut by 0 bases, the J end by 7 bases, with 6 bases between. Here the CDR3 reads CSVEDGLGYTF. The CDR3 DNA is TGCAGCGTTGAAGACGGACTTGGCTACACCTTC.

The chain joins TRBV10-2 to TRBJ1-2, with 7 bases matching TRBD1. The CDR3 is made up of 15 amino acids. Germline CDR1 and CDR2: WSHSY and SAAADI. V lost 3 bases, J lost 4 bases, and 8 bases stayed unmatched. This CDR3 is CASSETTGTFYGYTF. DNA of the CDR3: TGCGCCAGCAGTGAAACGACAGGGACCTTCTATGGCTACACCTTC.

The chain recombines TRBV7-6 with TRBJ2-3; 7 bases are shared with TRBD2. J lost 1 base, V lost 0 bases, and 4 bases had no gene match. Germline loops: CDR1 SGHVS, CDR2 FNYEAQ. CDR3 length: 16 amino acids. Here the CDR3 DNA reads TGTGCCAGCAGCTTAGCGCTGAGCGGGGGCACAGATACGCAGTATTTT. It is translated as CASSLALSGGTDTQYF.

The chain employs TRBV28 and TRBJ2-4, with D possibly TRBD2 on 6 matching bases. The CDR3 runs to 13 residues. V lost 2 bases and J 7 bases, leaving 9 bases between the germline ends. CDR1 is MDHEN and CDR2 is SYDVKM in the germline V gene. CDR3: CASSLPGVNIQYF. The CDR3 DNA reads as TGTGCCAGCAGTTTACCGGGGGTGAACATTCAGTACTTC.